Listed here are 19 T cell receptor beta chains from one sample, sequenced in a study of CD8+ T cells in alopecia areata. As for treatment: oral pan-JAK inhibitor, 5-10 mg twice daily. Reverse transcription of extracted RNA yielded cDNA, which provided the sequencing template. TCRdb's copy holds only in-frame clones and misses some; the assay was immunoSEQ multiplex PCR. The data show some 200,000 clones, with 40% to 45% seen just once and around 2.5% held by the top ten. The specimen was CD4+ T cells sorted from blood, collected around week 36, from a patient treated with tofacitinib. The receptor source for this set is a human donor with alopecia areata.

This clone was seen a few times. The chain uses TRBV6-5 and TRBJ2-7; 11 positions match TRBD2. The CDR3 is made up of 15 amino acids. With 2 bases clipped from V and 4 bases from J, the junction kept 4 bases outside the gene matches. Germline CDR1 is MNHEY and CDR2 is SVGAGI. For the CDR3, the DNA is TGTGCCAGCAGTTACGGTAGCGGGAGGGCATACGAGCAGTACTTC. Translating gives CASSYGSGRAYEQYF.

V is TRBV25-1 and J is TRBJ1-1; D gene ambiguous. Between the trimmed V and J ends, which lost 2 bases and 7 bases, there was a span of 5 bases. CDR1 is MGHDK and CDR2 is SYGVNS in the germline V gene. This CDR3 contains 11 residues. CDR3 sequence reads: CASSELSEAFF. The CDR3 bases are TGTGCCAGCAGTGAACTAAGTGAAGCTTTCTTT. The variable domain in full, with the rest retrieved from reference TRBV25-1 and TRBJ1-1, is EADIYQTPRYLVIGTGKKITLECSQTMGHDKMYWYQQDPGMELHLIHYSYGVNSTEKGDLSSESTVSRIRTEHFPLTLESARPSHTSQYLCASSELSEAFFGQGTRLTVV.

In its sample, this clone was seen a few times. J is TRBJ2-7 and V is TRBV27; 10 bases fit TRBD1. This CDR3 is built from 14 residues. The V and J ends lost 9 bases and 4 bases, in that order; junction bases with no gene match: 9. In germline, CDR1 is MNHEY, CDR2 SMNVEV (reference sequence). The CDR3 is CARLSRDRGYEQYF. The CDR3 region has the DNA TGTGCCAGATTAAGCCGGGACAGGGGATACGAGCAGTACTTC.

This chain links TRBV30 with TRBJ1-1; D not resolved. Trimming removed 3 bases from V and 11 bases from J, with 16 bases in between. The CDR3 is 12 residues long. CDR1 and CDR2 (germline): GTSNPN, SVGIG (reference sequence). The CDR3: CAWRRAWRGAFF. For the CDR3, the DNA is TGTGCCTGGAGGCGCGCGTGGCGTGGGGCTTTCTTT.

The chain uses TRBV7-3 and TRBJ2-3; possibly TRBD1 or TRBD2 for D (5 bases each). CDR1 SGHTA and CDR2 FQGTGA come from the germline V gene. The CDR3 consists of 16 residues. V was trimmed by 2 bases and J by 6 bases, leaving 18 bases between them. CDR3 in amino acids: CASSLQRPGRGDTQYF. In nucleotides, the CDR3 is TGTGCCAGCAGCTTACAGAGACCAGGGAGAGGGGATACGCAGTATTTT.

J is TRBJ1-2 and V is TRBV30; the match to TRBD1 covers 8 bases. Germline trimming cut 4 bases from V and 1 base from J; bases unmatched to any gene: 17. This CDR3 has 18 residues. CDR1 and CDR2 (germline): GTSNPN, SVGIG (reference sequence). CDR3 DNA sequence: TGTGCCTGGAAGATAAACAGGGGGTCCGGATGGAATAACTATGGCTACACCTTC. Its translation is CAWKINRGSGWNNYGYTF.

The chain links TRBV6-7 to TRBJ1-1, with D unclear. TRBV6-7 is flagged as an ORF with uncertain function. The V and J ends lost 8 bases and 0 bases respectively, with 13 bases between them. This CDR3 has 14 residues. The CDR3 DNA sequence: TGTGCCAGCTTCGGGATTCTCATGAACACTGAAGCTTTCTTT. It specifies CASFGILMNTEAFF.

The CDR3 sequence: CAWSHDGGYTF. In nucleotides, the CDR3 is TGTGCCTGGAGTCATGACGGCGGCTACACCTTC. This chain joins TRBV30 and TRBJ1-2; D is undetermined. Germline lookup yields CDR1 GTSNPN and CDR2 SVGIG (reference sequence). This CDR3 contains 11 residues. V was cut by 2 bases and J by 8 bases, with 9 bases left in between.

J is TRBJ1-2 and V is TRBV18; no clear D. This CDR3 comprises 14 residues. The V end lost 3 bases, the J end lost 6 bases, and 14 bases lay between the germline ends. The germline CDR1 and CDR2 sequences are KGHSH and LQKENI. CDR3 sequence (DNA): TGTGCCAGCTCACCCCCGCAGCGTGTCCATGGCTACACCTTC. Translating gives CASSPPQRVHGYTF.

CDR3 sequence reads: CASASPTTGPPGGYTF. The CDR3 DNA reads as TGTGCCAGCGCAAGCCCCACTACCGGGCCACCAGGTGGCTACACCTTC. The gene calls are TRBV7-2 and TRBJ1-2; D is uncertain. CDR3 size: 16 residues. V gave up 8 bases and J gave up 7 bases, with 26 bases separating them. Per germline, CDR1 SGHTA and CDR2 FQGNSA. The complete variable domain, with remaining parts taken from reference TRBV7-2 and TRBJ1-2, reads GAGVSQSPSNKVTEKGKDVELRCDPISGHTALYWYRQSLGQGLEFLIYFQGNSAPDKSGLPSDRFSAERTGGSVSTLTIQRTQQEDSAVYLCASASPTTGPPGGYTFGSGTRLTVV.

The chain combines TRBV7-2 with TRBJ2-1, with TRBD2 identical over 8 bases. CDR1 and CDR2 from the germline V gene are SGHTA and FQGNSA. The J segment lost 8 bases and the V segment lost 5 bases, leaving 8 bases of the junction unmatched. CDR3 length: 14 residues. In DNA form, the CDR3 reads TGTGCCAGCAGCCGTCCGGCGGGAGGTCATGAGCAGTTCTTC. Protein: CASSRPAGGHEQFF.

This clone was seen a handful of times. V is TRBV14 and J is TRBJ2-7; D unresolved. V lost 1 base and J lost 3, with 13 bases in between. Germline assignment: CDR1 SGHDN and CDR2 FVKESK. CDR3 length equals 15 residues. The CDR3 reads CASSQVRGSGYEQYF. The CDR3 region has the DNA TGTGCCAGCAGCCAAGTAAGAGGATCTGGCTACGAGCAGTACTTC.

This clone was seen only a few times. The chain is built from TRBV29-1 and TRBJ1-2; 8 bases map to TRBD1. Germline CDR1 is SQVTM and CDR2 is ANQGSEA. There are 12 residues in the CDR3. V was pared by 7 bases and J by 4 bases, with 5 bases of the junction left unmatched. The CDR3 coding sequence is TGCAGCGCTGGACAGGGCTCCTATGGCTACACCTTC. Protein sequence: CSAGQGSYGYTF.

V is TRBV7-8 and J is TRBJ2-5, with D uncertain. Germline lookup yields CDR1 SGHVS and CDR2 FQNEAQ. The CDR3 has 14 amino acids. V shed 3 bases and J shed 1 base, with 9 bases lying between them. In DNA form, the CDR3 reads TGTGCCAGCAGCTTGTACTCGGTCCAAGAGACCCAGTACTTC. Translating gives CASSLYSVQETQYF. Drawing the rest from reference TRBV7-8 and TRBJ2-5, the complete variable domain is GAGVSQSPRYKVAKRGQDVALRCDPISGHVSLFWYQQALGQGPEFLTYFQNEAQLDKSGLPSDRFFAERPEGSVSTLKIQRTQQEDSAVYLCASSLYSVQETQYFGPGTRLLVL.

The V and J genes are TRBV30 and TRBJ1-3, with TRBD1 matching over 8 bases. J lost 0 bases, V lost 4 bases, and 8 bases had no gene match. Germline CDR1 reads GTSNPN; CDR2 reads SVGIG (reference sequence). The CDR3 covers 16 residues. The CDR3 is CAWNPRDRPSGNTIYF. The CDR3 DNA sequence: TGTGCCTGGAACCCGCGGGACAGGCCCTCTGGAAACACCATATATTTT.

The CDR3 region has the DNA TGCGCCAGCAGCCACTCGGGCCTGGGGGACTATGGCTACACCTTC. It yields the protein CASSHSGLGDYGYTF. The chain couples TRBV4-3 to TRBJ1-2, with D possibly matching TRBD1 (5 bases). The V gene lost 3 bases and the J gene lost 3 bases, with 14 bases spanning the gap. The CDR3 is 15 residues long. CDR1 LGHNA and CDR2 YSLEER come from the germline V gene.

This clone has only a few counts. The rearrangement uses TRBV9 and TRBJ2-3; D remains unclear. The CDR3 has 13 residues. With 1 base removed from V and 5 bases from J, the gap between germline ends came to 8 bases. Germline lookup yields CDR1 SGDLS and CDR2 YYNGEE. Written as DNA, the CDR3 is TGTGCCAGCAGCGTAAGAGTCCGAGATACGCAGTATTTT. It yields the protein CASSVRVRDTQYF.

On this clone itself: The sample contains more than one DNA sequence encoding this CDR3. The CDR3 region is CASSLEGSNQPQHF. DNA for the CDR3: TGCGCCAGCAGCTTGGAGGGTAGCAATCAGCCCCAGCATTTT. V gene TRBV5-1 combines with J gene TRBJ1-5; no definite D call. Germline-derived CDR1 and CDR2 are SGHRS and YFSETQ. With 0 bases removed from V and 0 bases from J, the gap between germline ends came to 4 bases. CDR3 length: 14 amino acids.

This clone has only a few counts. J is TRBJ2-7 and V is TRBV5-1, with TRBD2 matching over 12 bases. Germline lookup yields CDR1 SGHRS and CDR2 YFSETQ. The length of the CDR3 is 15 residues. V gave up 3 bases and J gave up 6 bases; unmatched junction bases: 7. The CDR3 sequence: CASSWRLAGVGEQYF. The CDR3 nucleotides read TGCGCCAGCAGCTGGAGACTAGCGGGAGTTGGCGAGCAGTACTTC.